Given below is one T cell receptor (beta chain) in context. This clonotype showed up just a few times. Its antigen has not been determined. Within one base of it there is no much larger clone, and no base qualities were kept. The library was made by RT-PCR. The sample was run on an Illumina MiSeq. TCRdb cleaned the public reads at Q25 with fastp, built clones with MiXCR and kept in-frame beta chains. Every CDR3 protein is listed once, alongside the most common genes and DNA of its rows. A total of hundreds of thousands of distinct CDR3 sequences appear in this sample, 14% of them only once. Of the sample, about 3.9% falls within the top ten clones. This record comes from a study (dated by TCRdb to the mid-2010s). At the junction V is shortened by 5 bases and J by 5 bases; bases outside the gene matches: 7. Spanning cysteine to phenylalanine, the CDR3 consists of 15 amino acids. Solely the CDR3 DNA is kept, with 45 bases framed from the first base. The germline V gene specifies MNHEY as CDR1 and SVGEGT as CDR2.

In this chain, TRBV6-2 or TRBV6-3 is recombined with TRBJ2-5; TRBD1 agrees with 11 junctional bases. Input material: memory CD4+ T cells from blood. The clonotype originates from a female donor in good health, serving as a healthy control. In nucleotides, the sequence is TGTGCCAGCAGTAAACCGGGACAGGGGGTGGAGACCCAGTACTTC. The translation is CASSKPGQGVETQYF.